This T cell receptor beta chain was sequenced for a study of T cell responses to AZD1222 COVID-19 vaccine. The study's findings and limits: Clonal diversity was possibly underestimated; the donors were predominantly white British and more often female. It was only five to seven AZD1222 recipients who were seropositive at baseline. With dominance at 160-218 and 743-854, vaccine-associated CD4 TCRs spanned spike. With two AZD1222 doses given, Spike-specific TCR breadth and depth both rose.

Profiling relied on immunoSEQ multiplex PCR, and the TCRdb table lists in-frame clones only, not all of them. The sample carries roughly 110,000 clones, 80% to 90% recorded once. The germline V and J ends were trimmed by 3 bases and 5 bases, with 8 bases remaining between them. Germline V gene lookup returns CDR1 LNHDA and CDR2 SQIVND (reference sequence). The CDR3 extends over 14 amino acids. As to this clone: Its antigen is not known.

The clonotype comes from an adult in good health. This material consisted of peripheral blood, taken on day 0 of AZD1222 vaccination. The rearrangement links TRBV19 to TRBJ1-6; D possibly corresponds to TRBD1 (5 bases). The CDR3 coding sequence is TGTGCCAGTAGTATCGACAGAGATAATTCACCCCTCCACTTT. Translating gives CASSIDRDNSPLHF.